The subject of this entry is one TCR beta chain. Its antigen is unidentified. The sample is drawn from a study of T cells in Graves' hyperthyroidism and ophthalmopathy. Points from the study as a whole: The blood repertoire included most of the expanded thyroid clonotypes above 0.001. Ophthalmopathy was predicted by the model a median of roughly 6.7 months ahead of onset. A 13 V-J model separated ophthalmopathy from stable hyperthyroidism.

RNA transcripts gave rise to amplified TCR beta CDR3 regions. Carried out on the TCR CDR3, a first-round RT-PCR used the HTBI primer set. TCRdb passed the multiplex PCR reads through MiXCR, listing each CDR3 protein once. In the table there are over 500,000 distinct CDR3 sequences, approximately 49% of which are singletons. Germline V gene sequence: CDR1 SQVTM, CDR2 ANQGSEA. V lost 7 bases and J lost 3; bases outside the gene matches: 17. The CDR3 is 16 amino acids. The sequenced sample consisted of peripheral blood or thyroid tissue (not recorded which). This chain links TRBV29-1 with TRBJ1-2; 7 bases line up with TRBD1. This receptor was taken from an adult woman with Graves' disease, either hyperthyroidism or ophthalmopathy (not recorded which). CDR3 DNA: TGCAGCGCCAAGGCCACCAGGGACAGTCTCGACTATGGCTACACCTTC. Protein product: CSAKATRDSLDYGYTF.